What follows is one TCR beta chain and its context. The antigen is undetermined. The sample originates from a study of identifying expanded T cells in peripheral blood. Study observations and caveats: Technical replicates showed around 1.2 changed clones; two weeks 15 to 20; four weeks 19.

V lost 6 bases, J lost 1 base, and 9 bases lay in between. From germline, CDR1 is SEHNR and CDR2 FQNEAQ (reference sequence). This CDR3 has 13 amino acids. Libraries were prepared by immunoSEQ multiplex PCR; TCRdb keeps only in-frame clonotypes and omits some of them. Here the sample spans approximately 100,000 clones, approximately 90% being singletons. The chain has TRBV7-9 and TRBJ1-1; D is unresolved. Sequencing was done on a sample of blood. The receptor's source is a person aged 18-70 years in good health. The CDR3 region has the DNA TGTGCCAGCAGACCGGACGGGAACACTGAAGCTTTCTTT. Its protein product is CASRPDGNTEAFF.